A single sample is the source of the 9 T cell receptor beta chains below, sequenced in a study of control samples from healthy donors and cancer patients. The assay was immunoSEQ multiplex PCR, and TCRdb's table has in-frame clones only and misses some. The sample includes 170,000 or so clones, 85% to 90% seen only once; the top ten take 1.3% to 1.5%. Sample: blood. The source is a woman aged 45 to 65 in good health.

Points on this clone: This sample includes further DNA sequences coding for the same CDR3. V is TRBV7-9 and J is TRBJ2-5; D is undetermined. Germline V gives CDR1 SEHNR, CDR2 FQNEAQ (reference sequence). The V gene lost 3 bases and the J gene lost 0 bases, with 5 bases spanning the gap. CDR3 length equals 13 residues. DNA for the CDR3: TGTGCCAGCAGCTTGGGAAACCAAGAGACCCAGTACTTC. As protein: CASSLGNQETQYF.

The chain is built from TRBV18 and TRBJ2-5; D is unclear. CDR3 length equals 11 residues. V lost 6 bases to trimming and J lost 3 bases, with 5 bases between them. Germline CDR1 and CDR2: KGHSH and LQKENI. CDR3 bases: TGTGCCAGCTCTTCGGAAGAGACCCAGTACTTC. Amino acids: CASSSEETQYF.

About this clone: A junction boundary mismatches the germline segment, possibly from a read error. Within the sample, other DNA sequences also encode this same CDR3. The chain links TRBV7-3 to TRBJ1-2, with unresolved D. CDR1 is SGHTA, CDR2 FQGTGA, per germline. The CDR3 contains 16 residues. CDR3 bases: TGTGCCAGCAGCTCCGGCCACGGAGAGCCCCGTGATGGTTACACCTTC. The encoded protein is CASSSGHGEPRDGYTF.

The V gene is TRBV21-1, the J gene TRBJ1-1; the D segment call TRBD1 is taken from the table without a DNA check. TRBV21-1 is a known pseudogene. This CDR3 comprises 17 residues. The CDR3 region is CASSKDAVLDMNTEAFF. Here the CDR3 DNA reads TGTGCCAGCAGCAAAGATGCGGTTCTGGACATGAACACTGAAGCTTTCTTT.

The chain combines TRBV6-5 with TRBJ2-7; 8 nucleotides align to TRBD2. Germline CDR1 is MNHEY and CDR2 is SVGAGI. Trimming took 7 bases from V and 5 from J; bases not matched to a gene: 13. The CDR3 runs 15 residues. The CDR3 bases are TGTGCCAGCACACCCACCCCGGGACTAGGGGACGAGCAGTACTTC. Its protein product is CASTPTPGLGDEQYF.

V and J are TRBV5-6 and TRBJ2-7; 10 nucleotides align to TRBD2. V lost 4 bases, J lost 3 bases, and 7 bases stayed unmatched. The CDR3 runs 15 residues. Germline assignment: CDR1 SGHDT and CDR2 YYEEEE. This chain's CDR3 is CASSPSGGGFYEQYF. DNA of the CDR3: TGTGCCAGCAGCCCAAGCGGGGGGGGCTTCTACGAGCAGTACTTC.

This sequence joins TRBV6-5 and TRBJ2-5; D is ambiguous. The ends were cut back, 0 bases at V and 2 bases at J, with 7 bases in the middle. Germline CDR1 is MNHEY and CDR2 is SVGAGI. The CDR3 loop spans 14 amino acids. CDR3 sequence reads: CASSYSGIQETQYF. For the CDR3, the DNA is TGTGCCAGCAGTTACTCGGGGATTCAAGAGACCCAGTACTTC.

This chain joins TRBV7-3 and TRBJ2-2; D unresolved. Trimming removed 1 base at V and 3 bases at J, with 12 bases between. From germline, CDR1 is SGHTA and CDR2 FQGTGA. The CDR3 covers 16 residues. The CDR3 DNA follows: TGTGCCAGCAGCTTAAGATCTGTTGGGGACACCGGGGAGCTGTTTTTT. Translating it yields CASSLRSVGDTGELFF.

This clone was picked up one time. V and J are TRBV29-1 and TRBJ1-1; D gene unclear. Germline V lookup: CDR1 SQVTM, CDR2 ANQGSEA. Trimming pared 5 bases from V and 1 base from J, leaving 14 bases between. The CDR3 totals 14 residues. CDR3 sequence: CSVFRGWKNTEAFF. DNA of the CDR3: TGCAGCGTTTTCCGGGGATGGAAGAACACTGAAGCTTTCTTT. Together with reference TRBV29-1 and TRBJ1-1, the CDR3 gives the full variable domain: SAVISQKPSRDICQRGTSLTIQCQVDSQVTMMFWYRQQPGQSLTLIATANQGSEATYESGFVIDKFPISRPNLTFSTLTVSNMSPEDSSIYLCSVFRGWKNTEAFFGQGTRLTVV.